The 32 T cell receptor beta chains below come from one sample, sequenced in a study of T cells after yellow fever vaccination. TCRdb reanalysed the 5' RACE reads using MiXCR and keeps one entry per CDR3 protein. The sample carries about 580,000 distinct CDR3 sequences, less than 20% recorded once. This specimen consisted of PBMCs, obtained 5 days after the first yellow fever vaccination. These receptors came from a man younger than 35 who received the YFV17D yellow fever vaccine.

This clonotype has just a few counts. The chain links TRBV5-5 to TRBJ1-1; D gene ambiguous. CDR1 and CDR2 (germline): SGHKS, YYEKEE (reference sequence). V was clipped by 6 bases and J by 0 bases, with 9 bases between them. The CDR3 contains 13 residues. This CDR3 is CASKTAMNTEAFF. The CDR3 nucleotides read TGTGCCAGCAAAACAGCCATGAACACTGAAGCTTTCTTT. The full variable domain, rest sourced from reference TRBV5-5 and TRBJ1-1, is DAGVTQSPTHLIKTRGQQVTLRCSPISGHKSVSWYQQVLGQGPQFIFQYYEKEERGRGNFPDRFSARQFPNYSSELNVNALLLGDSALYLCASKTAMNTEAFFGQGTRLTVV.

This clonotype was counted a few times. The V gene is TRBV7-9, the J gene TRBJ2-7; D unresolved. V was trimmed by 5 bases and J by 5 bases, leaving 13 bases between them. CDR3 length: 13 amino acids. CDR1 and CDR2 (germline): SEHNR, FQNEAQ (reference sequence). CDR3 DNA sequence: TGTGCCAGCAGCGCGGCACTTATCGACGAGCAGTACTTC. Protein product: CASSAALIDEQYF.

This clonotype has a handful of counts. The chain uses TRBV4-1 and TRBJ2-7; the D is unclear. The CDR3 is made up of 11 amino acids. Deletions cut 2 bases from V and 2 bases from J, with 1 base between. Germline V gene data show CDR1 as MGHRA and CDR2 as YSYEKL. Here the CDR3 reads CASSQTYEQYV. The CDR3 DNA is TGCGCCAGCAGCCAAACCTACGAGCAGTACGTC.

This clonotype turned up a few times. The chain joins TRBV7-2 to TRBJ1-3, with 7 bases fitting TRBD1. Germline lookup yields CDR1 SGHTA and CDR2 FQGNSA. The CDR3 length is 14 residues. V trimming: 6 bases; J trimming: 0 bases; junction bases outside the gene matches: 2. The CDR3 is CASSQGVSGNTIYF. In nucleotides, the CDR3 is TGTGCCAGCAGTCAGGGGGTCTCTGGAAACACCATATATTTT.

The rearrangement joins TRBV5-1 to TRBJ2-5; 7 nucleotides line up with TRBD2. The germline CDR1 and CDR2 sequences are SGHRS and YFSETQ. Trimming removed 0 bases from V and 6 bases from J; junction bases left unmatched: 8. The CDR3 extends over 15 amino acids. Here the CDR3 reads CASSLGWTSPQTQYF. The CDR3 DNA reads TGCGCCAGCAGCTTGGGGTGGACTAGTCCCCAGACCCAGTACTTC.

CDR3 nucleotides: TGCGCCAGCAGGGTTAGCCGGTGTCTTTTCGAGCAGTACGTC. It codes for CASRVSRCLFEQYV. The V and J genes are TRBV5-1 and TRBJ2-7; D unclear. The germline gives CDR1 SGHRS, CDR2 YFSETQ. Deletions cut 5 bases from V and 6 bases from J, with 18 bases between. This CDR3 spans 14 amino acids.

The chain employs TRBV3-1 and TRBJ2-1; either TRBD1 or TRBD2 may supply D (6 bases each). Per the germline V gene, CDR1 is LGHDT and CDR2 is YNNKEL (reference sequence). The CDR3 spans 15 residues. V shed 1 base and J shed 6 bases, with 13 bases lying between them. The CDR3 protein is CASSQVGPGANEQFF. The CDR3 DNA reads as TGTGCCAGCAGCCAAGTAGGACCGGGGGCCAATGAGCAGTTCTTC.

This clonotype was detected only a few times. The V call is TRBV5-1, the J call TRBJ2-3; possibly TRBD1 or TRBD2 for D (5 bases each). The CDR3 totals 15 residues. V lost 4 bases to trimming and J lost 0 bases, with 12 bases between them. Per the germline V gene, CDR1 is SGHRS and CDR2 is YFSETQ. The CDR3 DNA reads as TGCGCCAGCAGCGGGGACGGTACTAGCACAGATACGCAGTATTTT. Encoded protein: CASSGDGTSTDTQYF.

There are a few counts of this clonotype. The chain has TRBV4-2 and TRBJ1-2, with D hard to call. Deletions cut 2 bases from V and 3 bases from J, with 19 bases between. This CDR3 has 17 amino acids. CDR1 and CDR2 from the germline V gene are LGHNA and YNFKEQ. In DNA, the CDR3 is TGTGCCAGCAGCCAAACCCGACCGGCCAACGCGGACTATGGCTACACCTTC. It translates to CASSQTRPANADYGYTF.

In its sample, this clonotype was seen a few times. The rearrangement joins TRBV5-1 to TRBJ1-1, with TRBD1 matching over 8 bases. Germline V gives CDR1 SGHRS, CDR2 YFSETQ. CDR3 length equals 16 residues. V lost 0 bases to trimming and J lost 1 base; unmatched junction nucleotides: 5. CDR3 protein: CASSLGGGTGNTEAFF. DNA for the CDR3: TGCGCCAGCAGCTTGGGGGGCGGGACAGGGAACACTGAAGCTTTCTTT. The variable domain in full, with the rest retrieved from reference TRBV5-1 and TRBJ1-1, is KAGVTQTPRYLIKTRGQQVTLSCSPISGHRSVSWYQQTPGQGLQFLFEYFSETQRNKGNFPGRFSGRQFSNSRSEMNVSTLELGDSALYLCASSLGGGTGNTEAFFGQGTRLTVV.

This clonotype showed up just a few times. This CDR3 is CASSLAGISNNTF. The DNA of the CDR3 is TGTGCCAGCAGCTTAGCAGGGATAAGTAATAACACCTTC. The V gene is TRBV7-2, the J gene TRBJ1-2; D call uncertain. The CDR3 consists of 13 residues. V was shortened by 0 bases and J by 12 bases, with 14 bases between the two germline ends. Germline CDR1 is SGHTA and CDR2 is FQGNSA.

The sample holds a few counts of this clonotype. The CDR3 DNA follows: TGTGCCAGCAGCCCCCTCGGACAGGGGTGGGACTATGGCTACACCTTC. Translation gives CASSPLGQGWDYGYTF. This sequence joins TRBV7-9 and TRBJ1-2, with TRBD1 matching 9 bases. V shed 5 bases and J 3 bases; nucleotides not matched to a gene: 10. The CDR3 contains 16 residues. CDR1 and CDR2 from the germline V gene are SEHNR and FQNEAQ (reference sequence). Based on the CDR3 plus reference TRBV7-9 and TRBJ1-2, the full variable domain is DTGVSQNPRHKITKRGQNVTFRCDPISEHNRLYWYRQTLGQGPEFLTYFQNEAQLEKSRLLSDRFSAERPKGSFSTLEIQRTEQGDSAMYLCASSPLGQGWDYGYTFGSGTRLTVV.

This clonotype was found a few times. The chain links TRBV11-1 to TRBJ2-1; 9 bases match TRBD2. The V gene end was trimmed by 4 bases and the J gene end by 9 bases; junction bases not matched to a gene: 22. This CDR3 has 19 residues. Germline V CDR1 and CDR2: SGHAT, FQDESV (reference sequence). The CDR3 loop reads CASSSTQLLAGGRVGEQFF. CDR3 DNA: TGTGCCAGCAGCTCTACCCAACTTCTTGCGGGGGGGCGTGTCGGTGAGCAGTTCTTC.

The chain couples TRBV20-1 to TRBJ2-1, with TRBD2 matching over 8 bases. Looked up from germline, CDR1 is DFQATT and CDR2 is SNEGSKA (reference sequence). The CDR3 is 12 amino acids. Trimming took 6 bases from V and 8 from J; bases not matched to a gene: 6. CDR3 sequence: CSATGGPHEQFF. The DNA for the CDR3 is TGCAGTGCAACGGGGGGGCCGCATGAGCAGTTCTTC.

V gene TRBV7-8 combines with J gene TRBJ1-4, with D uncertain. Trimming removed 3 bases at V and 3 bases at J, with 11 bases between. The CDR3 spans 15 residues. Germline values: CDR1 SGHVS, CDR2 FQNEAQ. The CDR3, as DNA: TGTGCCAGCAGCTTGAGTCAGATACCTAATGAAAAACTGTTTTTT. Its translation: CASSLSQIPNEKLFF.

The chain carries TRBV19 and TRBJ2-3; possible D gene TRBD2, 5 bases. Germline V gives CDR1 LNHDA, CDR2 SQIVND (reference sequence). The CDR3 is 14 residues long. V was shortened by 4 bases and J by 6 bases, with 14 bases between the two germline ends. The CDR3 region is CASSTGWRVDTQYF. The CDR3 region has the DNA TGTGCCAGTAGTACCGGATGGCGGGTGGATACGCAGTATTTT.

This clonotype was observed a few times. The chain combines TRBV7-9 with TRBJ1-2; TRBD1 matches at 9 bases. Germline V gene data show CDR1 as SEHNR and CDR2 as FQNEAQ (reference sequence). With V trimmed by 8 bases and J by 9 bases, 10 bases remained unmatched. The CDR3 has 13 residues. In DNA, the CDR3 is TGTGCCAGCTCCACCCGACAGGGGGAAAGCTACACCTTC. Its protein is CASSTRQGESYTF.

This clonotype appeared a few times. The chain recombines TRBV12-5 with TRBJ1-1; D is possibly TRBD1 (6 bases). The V and J ends lost 5 bases and 7 bases respectively, with 17 bases between them. This CDR3 has 14 amino acids. Germline V gene lookup returns CDR1 LGHNT and CDR2 FRNRAP. CDR3 region: CASGTGHPPGEAFF. Here the CDR3 DNA reads TGTGCTAGTGGTACGGGACACCCGCCGGGTGAAGCTTTCTTT. Full variable domain (outside the CDR3, taken from reference TRBV12-5 and TRBJ1-1): DARVTQTPRHKVTEMGQEVTMRCQPILGHNTVFWYRQTMMQGLELLAYFRNRAPLDDSGMPKDRFSAEMPDATLATLKIQPSEPRDSAVYFCASGTGHPPGEAFFGQGTRLTVV.

In this sample, this clonotype turned up a few times. The V call is TRBV5-4, the J call TRBJ2-2; the D gene is possibly TRBD1 (5 bases). The CDR3 extends over 14 amino acids. Per the germline V gene, CDR1 is SGHNT and CDR2 is YYREEE (reference sequence). Trimming shortened V by 1 base and J by 5 bases, and 9 bases separated the two germline ends. The DNA of the CDR3 is TGTGCCAGCAGCTTGCCAGGGAAAACCGGGGAGCTGTTTTTT. It specifies CASSLPGKTGELFF.

The chain couples TRBV6-5 to TRBJ2-1; 10 nucleotides agree with TRBD2. Germline CDR1 and CDR2: MNHEY and SVGAGI. The V segment lost 2 bases and the J segment 8 bases; nucleotides outside the gene matches: 9. There are 16 residues in the CDR3. In DNA, the CDR3 is TGTGCCAGCAGTTACGGGGCTAGCGGGGGTGGGTATGAGCAGTTCTTC. This encodes CASSYGASGGGYEQFF.

This clonotype has only a few counts. The chain employs TRBV4-2 and TRBJ2-3; 9 positions agree with TRBD2. Losses at the gene ends were 4 bases for V and 4 bases for J; bases not matched to a gene: 9. CDR1 LGHNA and CDR2 YNFKEQ come from the germline V gene. CDR3 length: 16 amino acids. The CDR3 DNA sequence: TGTGCCAGCAGCCTTGGGACTAGCCGACAACCAGATACGCAGTATTTT. Protein: CASSLGTSRQPDTQYF.

V and J are TRBV7-8 and TRBJ1-1; tentatively, D is TRBD1 (5 bases). CDR1 is SGHVS and CDR2 is FQNEAQ in the germline V gene. This CDR3 comprises 14 residues. V was shortened by 5 bases and J by 5 bases, with 15 bases between the two germline ends. CDR3 in amino acids: CASSPGLGRTEAFF. The CDR3 DNA is TGTGCCAGCAGCCCGGGGTTGGGGCGAACTGAAGCTTTCTTT.

V usage is TRBV4-1 and J usage is TRBJ2-7; 9 bases align to TRBD2. Germline assignment: CDR1 MGHRA and CDR2 YSYEKL. The V gene end was trimmed by 0 bases and the J gene end by 2 bases; junction bases not matched to a gene: 2. The CDR3 has 15 amino acids. Here the CDR3 DNA reads TGCGCCAGCAGCCAAGACTTAGCGGGGGCCTACGAGCAGTACGTC. This encodes CASSQDLAGAYEQYV.

The chain employs TRBV5-1 and TRBJ2-5; D might be TRBD1 (5 bases). This CDR3 has 15 amino acids. V gave up 2 bases and J gave up 5 bases, with 16 bases separating them. Germline values: CDR1 SGHRS, CDR2 YFSETQ. CDR3 nucleotide sequence: TGCGCCAGCAGCTTCGGACCCCCCCCAGGGGAGACCCAGTACTTC. It translates to CASSFGPPPGETQYF.

This clonotype was recorded only once. The V call is TRBV6-2 or TRBV6-3, the J call TRBJ2-5; TRBD1 agrees at 8 bases. CDR1 and CDR2 from the germline V gene are MNHEY and SVGEGT. The CDR3 is made up of 14 amino acids. V shed 7 bases, J shed 2 bases, and the junction held 6 bases outside the gene matches. The chain's CDR3 is CASNDGTGQETQYF. In nucleotides, the CDR3 is TGTGCCAGCAACGACGGGACAGGTCAAGAGACCCAGTACTTC.

This clonotype was counted a few times. V is TRBV18 and J is TRBJ2-7; D tentatively reads TRBD1 or TRBD2 (5 bases each). The CDR3 consists of 14 residues. Trimming removed 3 bases from V and 2 bases from J, with 11 bases in between. Germline V gene data show CDR1 as KGHSH and CDR2 as LQKENI. The DNA for the CDR3 is TGTGCCAGCTCACCCCCGACGGGGCCCTACGAGCAGTACTTC. Its protein is CASSPPTGPYEQYF.

This clonotype has more than one count but fewer than ten. The CDR3 region has the DNA TGTGCCAGCAGTATGACTCCTACCAACACTGAAGCTTTCTTT. It is translated as CASSMTPTNTEAFF. V usage is TRBV6-5 and J usage is TRBJ1-1; unclear D gene. The CDR3 sequence is 14 residues long. The germline V gene encodes CDR1 MNHEY and CDR2 SVGAGI. The V end lost 5 bases, the J end lost 2 bases, and 12 bases lay between the germline ends.

This chain links TRBV5-1 with TRBJ2-4, with 9 bases identical to TRBD2. Germline values: CDR1 SGHRS, CDR2 YFSETQ. CDR3 length equals 15 residues. After removal of 3 bases from V and 5 bases from J, the junction contained 6 bases not matched to a gene. The DNA for the CDR3 is TGCGCCAGCAGCTGGGGAGCGGGAGGCGAAAACATTCAGTACTTC. As protein: CASSWGAGGENIQYF.

The chain combines TRBV12-3 or TRBV12-4 with TRBJ2-1; the match to TRBD2 covers 10 bases. The CDR3 has 16 amino acids. With 5 bases clipped from V and 5 bases from J, the junction kept 9 bases outside the gene matches. The DNA of the CDR3 is TGTGCCAGCAGTCTAAGTAGCGGGGGGTTTCACAATGAGCAGTTCTTC. This codes for CASSLSSGGFHNEQFF.

The genes are TRBV10-2 and TRBJ2-4; possibly TRBD2 for D (5 bases). V gave up 3 bases and J gave up 11 bases, with 14 bases separating them. The germline CDR1 and CDR2 sequences are WSHSY and SAAADI. The CDR3 has 13 amino acids. CDR3 amino acids: CASSDPGTLVQYF. CDR3 coding DNA: TGCGCCAGCAGTGACCCGGGAACCCTCGTTCAGTACTTC.

The chain has TRBV5-1 and TRBJ2-5, with TRBD2 matching 8 bases. CDR1 and CDR2 from the germline V gene are SGHRS and YFSETQ. The CDR3 has 15 residues. The V segment lost 0 bases and the J segment 5 bases; nucleotides outside the gene matches: 6. Here the CDR3 DNA reads TGCGCCAGCAGCTTGGGGCAGTCTAGCGGGGAGACCCAGTACTTC. It is translated as CASSLGQSSGETQYF. Full variable domain (rest looked up from reference TRBV5-1 and TRBJ2-5): KAGVTQTPRYLIKTRGQQVTLSCSPISGHRSVSWYQQTPGQGLQFLFEYFSETQRNKGNFPGRFSGRQFSNSRSEMNVSTLELGDSALYLCASSLGQSSGETQYFGPGTRLLVL.

The chain carries TRBV11-3 and TRBJ2-3; tentative D call: TRBD2 (5 bases). This CDR3 has 14 amino acids. The germline gives CDR1 SGHNT, CDR2 YENEEA. V gave up 5 bases and J gave up 4 bases, with 13 bases separating them. The CDR3 DNA reads TGTGCCAGCAGCGCCGGTGGCGGGTCAGATACGCAGTATTTT. Translated: CASSAGGGSDTQYF.